These 18 T cell receptor beta chains share one sample of origin, sequenced in a study of blood T cell repertoires in COVID-19. Repertoires were generated with immunoSEQ multiplex PCR, while TCRdb's copy carries only in-frame clones and drops some. Seen here are around 200,000 clones, approximately 78% observed once, and the top ten hold more than 9%. Sample: peripheral blood. The receptors derive from a woman at least 80 years old with acute or convalescent COVID-19.

The rearrangement links TRBV10-3 to TRBJ1-4, with 8 bases aligning to TRBD1. Trimming cost V 0 bases and J 8 bases; bases outside gene matches: 5. The CDR3 consists of 15 residues. From germline, CDR1 is ENHRY and CDR2 SYGVKD. The CDR3 sequence is CAISESGRGREKLFF. The CDR3 region has the DNA TGTGCCATCAGTGAGTCGGGCAGGGGGCGCGAAAAACTGTTTTTT.

This clone was recorded a few times. The CDR3 region is CASSPGQGGSYEQYF. In DNA, the CDR3 is TGTGCCAGCTCACCGGGGCAGGGAGGATCCTACGAGCAGTACTTC. The V call is TRBV18, the J call TRBJ2-7; tentative D call: TRBD2 (6 bases). The V end was cut by 3 bases, the J end by 1 base, with 13 bases between. In germline, CDR1 is KGHSH, CDR2 LQKENI. This CDR3 contains 15 residues.

The chain carries TRBV28 and TRBJ2-7, with D possibly matching TRBD2 (5 bases). Germline assignment: CDR1 MDHEN and CDR2 SYDVKM. V dropped 3 bases and J dropped 4 bases, with 7 bases sitting between them. The CDR3 is 12 residues long. In DNA form, the CDR3 reads TGTGCCAGCAGTTTGGGAGCGTACGAGCAGTACTTC. As protein: CASSLGAYEQYF. The whole variable domain, filled in from reference TRBV28 and TRBJ2-7, reads DVKVTQSSRYLVKRTGEKVFLECVQDMDHENMFWYRQDPGLGLRLIYFSYDVKMKEKGDIPEGYSVSREKKERFSLILESASTNQTSMYLCASSLGAYEQYFGPGTRLTVT.

CDR3 amino acids: CASTQQGGTGELFF. The CDR3 DNA follows: TGTGCCAGCACTCAACAGGGGGGTACCGGGGAGCTGTTTTTT. The rearrangement links TRBV6-5 to TRBJ2-2; 8 nucleotides match TRBD1. The V gene end was trimmed by 7 bases and the J gene end by 5 bases; junction bases not matched to a gene: 6. CDR1 and CDR2 (germline): MNHEY, SVGAGI. The length of the CDR3 is 14 residues.

This chain links TRBV14 with TRBJ2-4; TRBD2 matches 14 bases. This CDR3 spans 15 amino acids. Germline-derived CDR1 and CDR2 are SGHDN and FVKESK. Losses at the gene ends were 5 bases for V and 7 bases for J; bases not matched to a gene: 4. The CDR3 coding sequence is TGTGCCAGCAGCGGGACTAGCGGGAGCTGGAACATTCAGTACTTC. This encodes CASSGTSGSWNIQYF.

The rearrangement uses TRBV5-1 and TRBJ2-7, with 11 positions matching TRBD1. This CDR3 has 14 residues. Germline trimming cut 5 bases from V and 5 bases from J; bases unmatched to any gene: 6. CDR1 and CDR2 (germline): SGHRS, YFSETQ. CDR3 sequence reads: CASSPGQGVHEQYF. The CDR3 DNA sequence: TGCGCCAGCAGTCCGGGACAGGGGGTCCACGAGCAGTACTTC.

This chain joins TRBV27 and TRBJ1-2; D is unresolved. The V end lost 3 bases, the J end lost 4 bases, and 12 bases lay between the germline ends. Germline loops: CDR1 MNHEY, CDR2 SMNVEV (reference sequence). This CDR3 spans 14 amino acids. As DNA, the CDR3 is TGTGCCAGCAGTTTCCGATTGGGGAGCTATGGCTACACCTTC. It encodes CASSFRLGSYGYTF.

The chain combines TRBV6-4 with TRBJ1-1, with D possibly being TRBD1 (5 bases). V shed 2 bases and J shed 11 bases, with 9 bases lying between them. Germline V gives CDR1 MRHNA, CDR2 SNTAGT. This CDR3 is 11 amino acids long. The CDR3 loop is CASSDGRAAFF. As DNA, the CDR3 is TGTGCCAGCAGTGACGGCAGGGCCGCTTTCTTT.

This clone turned up a few times. The CDR3 spells CASSSLDLDRYEQYF. The CDR3 coding sequence is TGTGCCAGCTCATCACTAGACTTGGATCGATACGAGCAGTACTTC. This chain connects TRBV7-9 to TRBJ2-7, with TRBD2 as a possible D gene (5 bases). There are 15 residues in the CDR3. V lost 8 bases and J 4 bases, leaving 21 bases between the germline ends. The V gene's germline CDR1 is SEHNR and CDR2 FQNEAQ (reference sequence).

In DNA, the CDR3 is TGTGCCAGCAGTGTCCACAGGGTGCATGAGCAGTTCTTC. This translates into CASSVHRVHEQFF. The genes are TRBV12-3 or TRBV12-4 and TRBJ2-1; a weak D match, TRBD1 (6 bases). The CDR3 consists of 13 residues. The V and J ends lost 5 bases and 8 bases respectively, with 13 bases between them.

J is TRBJ2-1 and V is TRBV7-2; TRBD1 aligns across 7 bases. Germline loops: CDR1 SGHTA, CDR2 FQGNSA. This CDR3 region has 13 residues. Trimming cost V 6 bases and J 5 bases; bases outside gene matches: 4. In DNA, the CDR3 is TGTGCCAGCAGGAGGGGGCAAAACAATGAGCAGTTCTTC. This encodes CASRRGQNNEQFF.

V usage is TRBV5-6 and J usage is TRBJ1-2; possible D gene TRBD1, 6 bases. The CDR3 contains 15 residues. In germline, CDR1 is SGHDT, CDR2 YYEEEE. Trimming took 2 bases from V and 4 from J, leaving 15 bases between them. The DNA for the CDR3 is TGTGCCAGCAGCTTACAGGGCGAGTACCTCTATGGCTACACCTTC. As protein: CASSLQGEYLYGYTF. Looking up the rest from reference TRBV5-6 and TRBJ1-2 gives the full variable domain: DAGVTQSPTHLIKTRGQQVTLRCSPKSGHDTVSWYQQALGQGPQFIFQYYEEEERQRGNFPDRFSGHQFPNYSSELNVNALLLGDSALYLCASSLQGEYLYGYTFGSGTRLTVV.

This chain links TRBV18 with TRBJ2-7, with D perhaps matching TRBD2 (5 bases). Trimming shortened V by 3 bases and J by 6 bases, and 12 bases separated the two germline ends. The germline V gene has CDR1 KGHSH and CDR2 LQKENI. This CDR3 is 13 amino acids long. CDR3 DNA: TGTGCCAGCTCACCGGACTCATTCGGCGAGCAGTACTTC. It translates to CASSPDSFGEQYF.

This chain joins TRBV21-1 and TRBJ2-3; no DNA check was done on the table's D call, TRBD2. TRBV21-1 is listed as a pseudogene. The CDR3 has 17 residues. The CDR3 DNA follows: TGTGCCAGCAGGGCCGCCTGGAGGACTAGGGGCACAGATACGCAGTATTTT. Translated: CASRAAWRTRGTDTQYF.

This clone showed up just a few times. J is TRBJ2-1 and V is TRBV4-2; TRBD2 matches 7 bases. V shed 2 bases, J shed 5 bases, and the junction held 9 bases outside the gene matches. Germline V gene data show CDR1 as LGHNA and CDR2 as YNFKEQ. CDR3 length: 16 amino acids. CDR3 residues: CASSQSGLVVNNEQFF. The CDR3 DNA reads as TGTGCCAGCAGCCAATCCGGACTAGTCGTTAACAATGAGCAGTTCTTC.

This clone was observed a single time. This chain joins TRBV6-6 and TRBJ2-7, with D perhaps matching TRBD2 (5 bases). V dropped 6 bases and J dropped 0 bases, with 18 bases sitting between them. The germline V gene has CDR1 MNHNY and CDR2 SVGAGI (reference sequence). This CDR3 spans 16 amino acids. CDR3 sequence: CASSRPSGQHSYEQYF. CDR3 nucleotides: TGTGCCAGCAGCCGCCCAAGCGGTCAACACTCCTACGAGCAGTACTTC.

Here the CDR3 DNA reads TGTGCCAGCAAGCAGGGGACACTCACTGAAGCTTTCTTT. Translated: CASKQGTLTEAFF. V is TRBV6-1 and J is TRBJ1-1, with D possibly being TRBD1 (6 bases). This CDR3 has 13 residues. V lost 7 bases and J 4 bases, leaving 13 bases between the germline ends. The germline gives CDR1 MNHNS, CDR2 SASEGT.

The V gene is TRBV4-1, the J gene TRBJ2-5, with TRBD2 matching over 8 bases. The CDR3 spans 16 residues. V dropped 0 bases and J dropped 5; count of bases not matched to a gene: 8. Germline lookup yields CDR1 MGHRA and CDR2 YSYEKL. In nucleotides, the CDR3 is TGCGCCAGCAGCCAAGAACACAGCGGGAGAGGGGAGACCCAGTACTTC. Translation: CASSQEHSGRGETQYF.